This T cell receptor (beta chain) was recorded in a study of long-term antiretroviral therapy in people with HIV. The junction had 6 bases not matched to a gene; V was cut back by 0 bases and J by 2 bases. The CDR3 totals 16 residues. CDR1 and CDR2 (germline): SGHDT, YYEEEE. Sequencing used immunoSEQ v3.0 at survey level. Using immunoSEQ multiplex PCR, the repertoire was profiled, and TCRdb retains in-frame clones only, with some absent. There are tens of thousands of clones in the sample; roughly 79% occur only once, and roughly 4.9% lies in the top ten. This receptor was obtained from a man younger than 30 with HIV. Material: unsorted PBMCs, obtained 0.5 years after starting antiretroviral therapy. The chain combines TRBV5-6 with TRBJ2-7, with TRBD2 matching over 9 bases. The CDR3 DNA reads TGTGCCAGCAGCTTGGGGGCGGGGGGGCCAACCTACGAGCAGTACTTC. Translated, it gives CASSLGAGGPTYEQYF. The full variable domain, its missing parts supplied by reference TRBV5-6 and TRBJ2-7, is DAGVTQSPTHLIKTRGQQVTLRCSPKSGHDTVSWYQQALGQGPQFIFQYYEEEERQRGNFPDRFSGHQFPNYSSELNVNALLLGDSALYLCASSLGAGGPTYEQYFGPGTRLTVT.